The 22 T cell receptor beta chains reported below all come from one sample, sequenced in a study of CD8 T cells in ankylosing spondylitis. TCRdb re-called the 5' RACE reads with MiXCR, one entry per CDR3 protein. Of roughly 230,000 distinct CDR3 sequences listed, about a sixth are singletons. The sample comprised blood, either unsorted or a sorted T cell fraction (not recorded which). These receptors all stem from a male donor with ankylosing spondylitis or in good health (not recorded which).

A few counts support this clonotype. This chain uses TRBV5-1 with TRBJ2-7, with a tentative D call TRBD1 (5 bases). V lost 0 bases and J lost 5, with 12 bases in between. Germline values: CDR1 SGHRS, CDR2 YFSETQ. The CDR3 is 14 residues long. CDR3 in DNA: TGCGCCAGCAGCTTGGCCCAGGGCCCCAACGAGCAGTACTTC. Residues: CASSLAQGPNEQYF. Looking up the rest from reference TRBV5-1 and TRBJ2-7 gives the full variable domain: KAGVTQTPRYLIKTRGQQVTLSCSPISGHRSVSWYQQTPGQGLQFLFEYFSETQRNKGNFPGRFSGRQFSNSRSEMNVSTLELGDSALYLCASSLAQGPNEQYFGPGTRLTVT.

The chain combines TRBV29-1 with TRBJ2-7, with 7 bases fitting TRBD1. V trimming: 0 bases; J trimming: 2 bases; junction bases outside the gene matches: 7. The CDR3 spans 15 residues. CDR1 is SQVTM, CDR2 ANQGSEA, per germline. For the CDR3, the DNA is TGCAGCGTTGAAGATGGATCCGACAGGGCCTACGAGCAGTACTTC. Its protein is CSVEDGSDRAYEQYF.

This clonotype has a handful of counts. CDR3 sequence reads: CASSVEAGTDTQYF. DNA of the CDR3: TGTGCCAGCAGCGTAGAGGCGGGCACAGATACGCAGTATTTT. The chain uses TRBV9 and TRBJ2-3; D remains unclear. The CDR3 extends over 14 amino acids. CDR1 is SGDLS and CDR2 is YYNGEE in the germline V gene. Trimming removed 0 bases at V and 1 base at J, with 6 bases between.

This sequence joins TRBV4-2 and TRBJ1-5; D ambiguous. The CDR3 is 15 amino acids. Germline CDR1 reads LGHNA; CDR2 reads YNFKEQ. Between the trimmed V and J ends, which lost 4 bases and 4 bases, there was a span of 14 bases. The CDR3 is CASSPGRNGNQPQHF. Here the CDR3 DNA reads TGTGCCAGCAGCCCCGGGAGGAACGGGAATCAGCCCCAGCATTTT.

This clonotype was seen a handful of times. The V call is TRBV12-3 or TRBV12-4, the J call TRBJ2-1, with a possible D match to TRBD2 (6 bases). The length of the CDR3 is 14 residues. V was cut by 3 bases and J by 8 bases, with 14 bases left in between. The CDR3 loop reads CASSLDGRGDEQFF. DNA of the CDR3: TGTGCCAGCAGTTTGGACGGGAGAGGGGATGAGCAGTTCTTC.

In this sample, this clonotype turned up many times. The chain combines TRBV21-1 with TRBJ1-2; the DNA was not used to check the table's D call, TRBD1. TRBV21-1 is a pseudogene. There are 15 residues in the CDR3. The chain's CDR3 is CASSKARGEMGGYTF. DNA for the CDR3: TGTGCCAGCAGCAAAGCAAGGGGAGAGATGGGTGGCTACACCTTC.

The chain links TRBV9 to TRBJ2-3; D assignment may be TRBD1 or TRBD2 (5 bases each). The germline V gene encodes CDR1 SGDLS and CDR2 YYNGEE. V was shortened by 3 bases and J by 5 bases, with 16 bases between the two germline ends. The CDR3 length is 15 residues. The CDR3 sequence: CASSAEGPAGDTQYF. The CDR3 DNA is TGTGCCAGCAGCGCCGAGGGACCGGCTGGAGATACGCAGTATTTT.

The chain uses TRBV20-1 and TRBJ2-1; 14 nucleotides agree with TRBD2. V dropped 5 bases and J dropped 6; count of bases not matched to a gene: 3. Per the germline V gene, CDR1 is DFQATT and CDR2 is SNEGSKA (reference sequence). There are 14 residues in the CDR3. CDR3 loop: CSAWGLAGVNEQFF. The CDR3 DNA reads TGCAGTGCTTGGGGACTAGCGGGAGTCAATGAGCAGTTCTTC.

Here the CDR3 reads CSVEDLRGTTTNEKLFF. CDR3 DNA: TGCAGCGTTGAAGATCTGAGGGGAACTACAACTAATGAAAAACTGTTTTTT. The chain employs TRBV29-1 and TRBJ1-4, with D possibly matching TRBD1 (5 bases). The CDR3 runs 17 residues. V lost 0 bases, J lost 0 bases, and 14 bases lay in between. Germline V CDR1 and CDR2: SQVTM, ANQGSEA.

This clonotype was detected a few times. The chain couples TRBV6-1 to TRBJ2-5; D may be TRBD1 or TRBD2 (6 bases each). The V gene lost 8 bases and the J gene lost 2 bases, with 18 bases spanning the gap. Per germline, CDR1 MNHNS and CDR2 SASEGT. The CDR3 loop spans 15 amino acids. The CDR3: CASSPLGGTQETQYF. The CDR3 region has the DNA TGTGCCAGCTCCCCCCTAGGGGGGACACAAGAGACCCAGTACTTC.

There are a few counts of this clonotype. The chain is built from TRBV4-1 and TRBJ2-5, with D unclear. Germline V lookup: CDR1 MGHRA, CDR2 YSYEKL. Trimming stripped 0 bases from V and 4 bases from J, with 6 bases between. The CDR3 spans 13 residues. The CDR3 protein is CASSQEAGETQYF. CDR3 sequence (DNA): TGCGCCAGCAGCCAAGAGGCAGGAGAGACCCAGTACTTC.

The sample holds a few counts of this clonotype. This chain links TRBV7-9 with TRBJ2-7, with a weak D call TRBD2 (6 bases). This CDR3 region has 15 residues. The germline CDR1 and CDR2 sequences are SEHNR and FQNEAQ (reference sequence). Between the trimmed V and J ends, which lost 5 bases and 2 bases, there was a span of 16 bases. The CDR3 DNA reads TGTGCCAGCAGCCCTCGTGGGACTCCCACCTACGAGCAGTACTTC. It is translated as CASSPRGTPTYEQYF.

V usage is TRBV4-1 and J usage is TRBJ1-1, with D maybe TRBD1 (5 bases). The CDR3 consists of 16 residues. Germline-derived CDR1 and CDR2 are MGHRA and YSYEKL. V was shortened by 4 bases and J by 4 bases, with 19 bases between the two germline ends. CDR3 sequence reads: CASSLQRGNWATEAFF. CDR3 sequence (DNA): TGCGCCAGCAGCCTACAAAGGGGTAATTGGGCCACTGAAGCTTTCTTT.

This chain uses TRBV7-6 with TRBJ1-5; D gene unclear. In germline, CDR1 is SGHVS, CDR2 FNYEAQ. This CDR3 has 17 residues. The V gene lost 0 bases and the J gene lost 4 bases, with 16 bases spanning the gap. This CDR3 is CASSLAPGGGGNQPQHF. For the CDR3, the DNA is TGTGCCAGCAGCTTAGCACCCGGCGGAGGAGGTAATCAGCCCCAGCATTTT. The full variable domain, with the rest looked up from reference TRBV7-6 and TRBJ1-5, is GAGVSQSPRYKVTKRGQDVALRCDPISGHVSLYWYRQALGQGPEFLTYFNYEAQQDKSGLPNDRFSAERPEGSISTLTIQRTEQRDSAMYRCASSLAPGGGGNQPQHFGDGTRLSIL.

The V and J genes are TRBV7-2 and TRBJ2-5; D might be TRBD1 or TRBD2, each matching 5 bases. V lost 5 bases, J lost 3 bases, and 10 bases lay in between. Germline assignment: CDR1 SGHTA and CDR2 FQGNSA. The CDR3 covers 13 residues. The CDR3 sequence is CASSRGEEETQYF. As DNA, the CDR3 is TGTGCCAGCAGCCGAGGGGAAGAAGAGACCCAGTACTTC.

The CDR3 DNA is TGTGCCAGCAGTTTATCCTGGGCGGTGAGCTCCTACGAGCAGTACTTC. Its translation is CASSLSWAVSSYEQYF. The gene calls are TRBV28 and TRBJ2-7; D unclear. V was cut by 1 base and J by 0 bases, with 13 bases left in between. This CDR3 is built from 16 residues. The germline V gene encodes CDR1 MDHEN and CDR2 SYDVKM.

The table lists this clonotype with a few counts. The gene calls are TRBV10-3 and TRBJ2-1, with 7 bases that match TRBD1. V lost 3 bases, J lost 2 bases, and 10 bases stayed unmatched. Germline values: CDR1 ENHRY, CDR2 SYGVKD. The CDR3 has 17 amino acids. The CDR3 DNA is TGTGCCATCAGTGACCCGACCGGGACAGTGACCTACAATGAGCAGTTCTTC. Its protein product is CAISDPTGTVTYNEQFF.

The rearrangement joins TRBV28 to TRBJ2-7, with 8 bases identical to TRBD1. CDR1 MDHEN and CDR2 SYDVKM come from the germline V gene. The J segment lost 13 bases and the V segment lost 6 bases, leaving 8 bases of the junction unmatched. CDR3 length: 11 amino acids. The DNA of the CDR3 is TGTGCCAGCAGGGGGGGACAGGCGGATTACTTC. Translated, it gives CASRGGQADYF. The full variable domain, rest sourced from reference TRBV28 and TRBJ2-7, is DVKVTQSSRYLVKRTGEKVFLECVQDMDHENMFWYRQDPGLGLRLIYFSYDVKMKEKGDIPEGYSVSREKKERFSLILESASTNQTSMYLCASRGGQADYFGPGTRLTVT.

This chain joins TRBV30 and TRBJ1-1, with a possible D match to TRBD1 (5 bases). The ends were cut back, 0 bases at V and 4 bases at J, with 9 bases in the middle. The germline CDR1 and CDR2 sequences are GTSNPN and SVGIG (reference sequence). The CDR3 has 13 residues. DNA for the CDR3: TGTGCCTGGAGTGTATTGGGGGGCACTGAAGCTTTCTTT. Its translation is CAWSVLGGTEAFF.

This clonotype appeared a few times. The genes are TRBV5-1 and TRBJ2-7; 8 positions agree with TRBD2. This CDR3 is 14 amino acids long. V shed 1 base, J shed 3 bases, and the junction held 3 bases outside the gene matches. The germline V gene encodes CDR1 SGHRS and CDR2 YFSETQ. The CDR3 region is CASSLWGLDYEQYF. The CDR3 nucleotides read TGCGCCAGCAGCTTGTGGGGACTAGACTACGAGCAGTACTTC.

This clonotype has at least ten counts. Here the CDR3 reads CSVEDPGLPGRTEAFF. CDR3 coding DNA: TGCAGCGTTGAAGATCCGGGACTGCCGGGGCGCACTGAAGCTTTCTTT. This sequence joins TRBV29-1 and TRBJ1-1; tentatively, D is TRBD1 (5 bases). The V gene's germline CDR1 is SQVTM and CDR2 ANQGSEA. Trimming left V 0 bases short and J 4 bases short, with 18 bases between. The length of the CDR3 is 16 residues.

The chain has TRBV4-1 and TRBJ2-2; 11 bases map to TRBD2. Germline-derived CDR1 and CDR2 are MGHRA and YSYEKL. The CDR3 contains 18 residues. The ends lost 0 bases at V and 3 bases at J; junction bases unmatched: 6. The CDR3 region has the DNA TGCGCCAGCAGCCAAGACTTGACTAGCGGGGCCCACACCGGGGAGCTGTTTTTT. The encoded protein is CASSQDLTSGAHTGELFF.